One and the same sample provided the 29 T cell receptor beta chains below, sequenced in a study of OX40 agonist ivuxolimab in advanced cancers. Clones were read by immunoSEQ multiplex PCR, and TCRdb kept only the in-frame ones, dropping some. The sample carries about 21,000 clones, about four fifths recorded once. Sequenced material: CD4+ or CD8+ T cells sorted from blood, taken in a trial of the OX40 agonist ivuxolimab. These receptors were taken from an adult with an advanced solid tumor such as melanoma, head and neck, liver or kidney cancer.

A single count supports this clone. The genes are TRBV5-1 and TRBJ1-4, with D possibly matching TRBD1 (5 bases). This CDR3 has 15 amino acids. Germline lookup yields CDR1 SGHRS and CDR2 YFSETQ. V gave up 4 bases and J gave up 5 bases, with 15 bases separating them. In DNA, the CDR3 is TGCGCCAGCAGCCCGACCTCGGGGGTGAATGAAAAACTGTTTTTT. Protein sequence: CASSPTSGVNEKLFF.

The V call is TRBV29-1, the J call TRBJ2-3; 8 nucleotides match TRBD1. This CDR3 has 15 amino acids. Germline lookup yields CDR1 SQVTM and CDR2 ANQGSEA. V dropped 2 bases and J dropped 5; count of bases not matched to a gene: 9. CDR3 nucleotides: TGCAGCGTTGAATCGGTGCAGGGGGCTGGAGATACGCAGTATTTT. This codes for CSVESVQGAGDTQYF.

This rearrangement joins TRBV10-3 to TRBJ2-1; D perhaps matches TRBD1 (6 bases). V was clipped by 8 bases and J by 6 bases, with 14 bases between them. Germline CDR1 ENHRY, CDR2 SYGVKD. The CDR3 extends over 13 amino acids. CDR3 coding DNA: TGTGCCATCTCGGCAGGGGAAACCAATGAGCAGTTCTTC. Translating it yields CAISAGETNEQFF.

The chain uses TRBV10-3 and TRBJ2-7, with 9 bases fitting TRBD1. The CDR3 covers 16 residues. V lost 0 bases to trimming and J lost 2 bases; unmatched junction nucleotides: 5. Germline CDR1 and CDR2: ENHRY and SYGVKD. This CDR3 reads CAISESGTGRPYEQYF. CDR3 DNA: TGTGCCATCAGTGAGTCCGGGACAGGGAGGCCCTACGAGCAGTACTTC.

This chain links TRBV28 with TRBJ2-5; no clear D. The CDR3 is 15 amino acids. V was clipped by 3 bases and J by 6 bases, with 17 bases between them. Germline CDR1 and CDR2: MDHEN and SYDVKM. The CDR3 region has the DNA TGTGCCAGCAGTTTGGGTGGCGGAGCGCCTAAGACCCAGTACTTC. It codes for CASSLGGGAPKTQYF.

The chain recombines TRBV19 with TRBJ1-1, with TRBD1 identical over 7 bases. Germline CDR1 is LNHDA and CDR2 is SQIVND (reference sequence). V lost 4 bases and J lost 0; bases outside the gene matches: 8. This CDR3 spans 16 amino acids. This chain's CDR3 is CASSNADRDLNTEAFF. CDR3 nucleotide sequence: TGTGCCAGTAGTAATGCAGACAGGGACCTGAACACTGAAGCTTTCTTT.

The chain employs TRBV28 and TRBJ1-3; possibly TRBD1 for D (5 bases). The germline gives CDR1 MDHEN, CDR2 SYDVKM. This CDR3 is built from 15 residues. Between the trimmed V and J ends, which lost 4 bases and 2 bases, there was a span of 12 bases. DNA of the CDR3: TGTGCCAGCAGTTCCGCCAGGGCGGCTGGAAACACCATATATTTT. Translated: CASSSARAAGNTIYF.

This chain connects TRBV5-4 to TRBJ1-1, with 10 bases matching TRBD1. The CDR3 loop spans 16 amino acids. V dropped 3 bases and J dropped 3; count of bases not matched to a gene: 8. Germline V lookup: CDR1 SGHNT, CDR2 YYREEE (reference sequence). The CDR3 coding sequence is TGTGCCAGCAGCTCTGGACAGGGGGTGGGGTACACTGAAGCTTTCTTT. The encoded protein is CASSSGQGVGYTEAFF.

The chain couples TRBV5-1 to TRBJ2-2, with D perhaps matching TRBD2 (6 bases). The germline gives CDR1 SGHRS, CDR2 YFSETQ. Between the trimmed V and J ends, which lost 0 bases and 7 bases, there was a span of 10 bases. This CDR3 is 14 amino acids long. The CDR3 is CASSLGRGRGELFF. The DNA for the CDR3 is TGCGCCAGCAGCTTGGGGCGGGGCCGCGGGGAGCTGTTTTTT.

The chain uses TRBV7-2 and TRBJ2-7; perhaps TRBD1 as D (6 bases). The CDR3 contains 15 residues. CDR1 SGHTA and CDR2 FQGNSA come from the germline V gene. V was pared by 3 bases and J by 0 bases, with 12 bases between. DNA for the CDR3: TGTGCCAGCAGCTTTGAAGACAGGCACTCCTACGAGCAGTACTTC. This sequence encodes CASSFEDRHSYEQYF.

The chain is built from TRBV7-2 and TRBJ2-5; D gene unclear. V was shortened by 3 bases and J by 3 bases, with 11 bases between the two germline ends. This CDR3 has 14 residues. CDR1 is SGHTA, CDR2 FQGNSA, per germline. The CDR3 region is CASSFAGLKETQYF. DNA of the CDR3: TGTGCCAGCAGCTTTGCTGGGCTGAAAGAGACCCAGTACTTC.

The count of this clone is one. The V call is TRBV30, the J call TRBJ1-5, with D perhaps matching TRBD1 (6 bases). V shed 4 bases and J shed 6 bases, with 10 bases lying between them. The CDR3 runs 12 residues. The germline CDR1 and CDR2 sequences are GTSNPN and SVGIG (reference sequence). The CDR3 bases are TGTGCCTGGAACAGGGATGGTCAGCCCCAGCATTTT. Translation: CAWNRDGQPQHF.

The rearrangement joins TRBV6-5 to TRBJ2-7, with D possibly TRBD2 on 6 matching bases. The CDR3 covers 14 residues. Trimming shortened V by 0 bases and J by 3 bases, and 9 bases separated the two germline ends. Germline values: CDR1 MNHEY, CDR2 SVGAGI. CDR3 protein: CASSYSGGRYEQYF. The CDR3 region has the DNA TGTGCCAGCAGTTACTCGGGAGGCCGCTACGAGCAGTACTTC.

This clone was seen more than once but under ten times. V gene TRBV18 combines with J gene TRBJ1-1; weak D call: TRBD1 (5 bases). V dropped 4 bases and J dropped 4 bases, with 13 bases sitting between them. Germline values: CDR1 KGHSH, CDR2 LQKENI. This CDR3 has 14 amino acids. The CDR3 bases are TGTGCCAGCTCACAACAAGACAGTAGCACTGAAGCTTTCTTT. Its protein product is CASSQQDSSTEAFF. The full variable domain, with the rest looked up from reference TRBV18 and TRBJ1-1, is NAGVMQNPRHLVRRRGQEARLRCSPMKGHSHVYWYRQLPEEGLKFMVYLQKENIIDESGMPKERFSAEFPKEGPSILRIQQVVRGDSAAYFCASSQQDSSTEAFFGQGTRLTVV.

This chain joins TRBV7-2 and TRBJ1-5; D not certain. Germline CDR1 is SGHTA and CDR2 is FQGNSA. The CDR3 spans 15 residues. Trimming shortened V by 4 bases and J by 0 bases, and 10 bases separated the two germline ends. The CDR3 region has the DNA TGTGCCAGCAGCTCGCGACAAGATAGCAATCAGCCCCAGCATTTT. Residues: CASSSRQDSNQPQHF.

The chain couples TRBV5-6 to TRBJ1-1, with D possibly TRBD1 on 5 matching bases. The CDR3 spans 14 residues. V gave up 1 base and J gave up 2 bases, with 9 bases separating them. Germline values: CDR1 SGHDT, CDR2 YYEEEE. DNA for the CDR3: TGTGCCAGCAGCTTGCAGGGTGGAAACACTGAAGCTTTCTTT. Protein: CASSLQGGNTEAFF.

CDR3 DNA: TGTGCCAGCAGTTTAGCGGGAGACTACAATGAGCAGTTCTTC. The encoded protein is CASSLAGDYNEQFF. The rearrangement uses TRBV28 and TRBJ2-1, with 7 nucleotides matching TRBD2. This CDR3 region has 14 residues. CDR1 is MDHEN, CDR2 SYDVKM, per germline. Unmatched junction bases numbered 1, after V lost 2 bases and J lost 3 bases.

The chain recombines TRBV19 with TRBJ2-7, with D perhaps matching TRBD1 (6 bases). The germline gives CDR1 LNHDA, CDR2 SQIVND (reference sequence). The V and J ends lost 7 bases and 5 bases respectively, with 15 bases between them. The CDR3 totals 13 residues. The CDR3 DNA is TGTGCCAGTAATCCGGGACATAGCAACGAGCAGTACTTC. Protein sequence: CASNPGHSNEQYF.

This sequence joins TRBV15 and TRBJ1-2; 10 bases are a match to TRBD1. This CDR3 comprises 15 residues. The V gene end was trimmed by 0 bases and the J gene end by 8 bases; junction bases not matched to a gene: 6. Germline CDR1 is LNHNV and CDR2 is YYDKDF (reference sequence). The CDR3 DNA is TGTGCCACCAGCAGAGATCGACAGGGGGCTGGGGGCTACACCTTC. As protein: CATSRDRQGAGGYTF. Filled out from reference TRBV15 and TRBJ1-2, the complete variable domain reads DAMVIQNPRYQVTQFGKPVTLSCSQTLNHNVMYWYQQKSSQAPKLLFHYYDKDFNNEADTPDNFQSRRPNTSFCFLDIRSPGLGDTAMYLCATSRDRQGAGGYTFGSGTRLTVV.

V and J are TRBV19 and TRBJ2-3, with 11 bases that match TRBD2. The germline V gene has CDR1 LNHDA and CDR2 SQIVND (reference sequence). The trim removed 1 base at V and 9 bases at J, leaving 3 bases unmatched. CDR3 length: 14 residues. CDR3 DNA sequence: TGTGCCAGTAGTATAGTAGCGGGAGGGTTGACGCAGTATTTT. As protein: CASSIVAGGLTQYF.

The chain has TRBV28 and TRBJ1-2; weak D call: TRBD1 (6 bases). This CDR3 region has 14 residues. With 3 bases removed from V and 4 bases from J, the gap between germline ends came to 12 bases. Germline V lookup: CDR1 MDHEN, CDR2 SYDVKM. CDR3 DNA: TGTGCCAGCAGTTTGGCCGGGGGCAGCTATGGCTACACCTTC. This sequence encodes CASSLAGGSYGYTF.

The chain is built from TRBV2 and TRBJ2-7, with TRBD2 matching 14 bases. Trimming at V came to 5 bases and at J to 4 bases, leaving 1 base not matched to a gene. CDR3 length: 14 residues. CDR1 SNHLY and CDR2 FYNNEI come from the germline V gene. CDR3 amino acids: CASSRLAGGYEQYF. DNA of the CDR3: TGTGCCAGCAGTCGACTAGCGGGAGGGTACGAGCAGTACTTC. Full variable domain (rest looked up from reference TRBV2 and TRBJ2-7): EPEVTQTPSHQVTQMGQEVILRCVPISNHLYFYWYRQILGQKVEFLVSFYNNEISEKSEIFDDQFSVERPDGSNFTLKIRSTKLEDSAMYFCASSRLAGGYEQYFGPGTRLTVT.

This sequence joins TRBV6-1 and TRBJ2-7; unclear D gene. The germline gives CDR1 MNHNS, CDR2 SASEGT. V was trimmed by 2 bases and J by 3 bases, leaving 8 bases between them. This CDR3 has 13 amino acids. The CDR3 here is CASSELGFYEQYF. CDR3 bases: TGTGCCAGCAGTGAATTGGGGTTCTACGAGCAGTACTTC.

The chain joins TRBV5-1 to TRBJ2-1; TRBD2 matches at 8 bases. After removal of 6 bases from V and 5 bases from J, the junction contained 10 bases not matched to a gene. Germline-derived CDR1 and CDR2 are SGHRS and YFSETQ. This CDR3 contains 15 residues. The CDR3 region has the DNA TGCGCCAGCACCCTAGTTAGCGGGGTCCACAATGAGCAGTTCTTC. It encodes CASTLVSGVHNEQFF. The full variable domain, in which reference TRBV5-1 and TRBJ2-1 provide the parts outside the CDR3, is KAGVTQTPRYLIKTRGQQVTLSCSPISGHRSVSWYQQTPGQGLQFLFEYFSETQRNKGNFPGRFSGRQFSNSRSEMNVSTLELGDSALYLCASTLVSGVHNEQFFGPGTRLTVL.

This clone was detected once. The V and J genes are TRBV11-1 and TRBJ1-6, with 8 bases aligning to TRBD1. The CDR3 has 14 residues. Trimming removed 6 bases from V and 9 bases from J; junction bases left unmatched: 7. Germline V gives CDR1 SGHAT, CDR2 FQDESV (reference sequence). The CDR3 region is CASSAGQVVSPLHF. The CDR3 nucleotides read TGTGCCAGCAGTGCGGGACAGGTTGTTTCACCCCTCCACTTT.

The chain is built from TRBV9 and TRBJ1-1; 7 positions agree with TRBD1. Trimming cost V 2 bases and J 5 bases; bases outside gene matches: 6. The V gene's germline CDR1 is SGDLS and CDR2 YYNGEE. The CDR3 has 14 residues. CDR3 coding DNA: TGTGCCAGCAGCGTCGCCAGGGGGGGAACTGAAGCTTTCTTT. Protein: CASSVARGGTEAFF.

This chain connects TRBV15 to TRBJ1-5, with D unresolved. CDR3 length: 13 residues. The germline V gene encodes CDR1 LNHNV and CDR2 YYDKDF (reference sequence). With 2 bases removed from V and 2 bases from J, the gap between germline ends came to 4 bases. This CDR3 is CATSRRGNQPQHF. The CDR3 coding sequence is TGTGCCACCAGCAGAAGGGGCAATCAGCCCCAGCATTTT.

The rearrangement uses TRBV11-2 and TRBJ1-2, with TRBD1 matching 8 bases. V was clipped by 3 bases and J by 11 bases; unmatched bases: 17. Germline V gene sequence: CDR1 SGHAT, CDR2 FQNNGV. There are 16 residues in the CDR3. The CDR3, as DNA: TGTGCCAGCAGCTTTTTTCTGTACCGGACAGGGCTCGTGTACACCTTC. This gives the protein CASSFFLYRTGLVYTF.

V usage is TRBV4-1 and J usage is TRBJ2-7; tentatively, D is TRBD1 (6 bases). Germline V gene data show CDR1 as MGHRA and CDR2 as YSYEKL. The CDR3 has 14 residues. V was pared by 0 bases and J by 3 bases, with 9 bases between. The DNA for the CDR3 is TGCGCCAGCAGCCAAGATACAGGGTTCTACGAGCAGTACTTC. Protein product: CASSQDTGFYEQYF.